Each of the 3 T cell receptor beta chains below was sequenced from the same sample in a study of response to subunit inactivated influenza vaccine. From the RT-PCR reads, TCRdb called clonotypes with MiXCR, one entry per CDR3 protein. The table has approximately 500,000 distinct CDR3 sequences, around a quarter seen once; the top ten hold 2.5% to 3.5%. These data also featured in a second study, about T cells expressing NK-cell markers. That source adds: Libraries used 5'RACE template switching adding universal primer site and UMIs.

Sample: CD4+ T cells sorted from PBMCs, taken less than 13 days after vaccination. The receptor source for this set is a man in his fifties who received an inactivated influenza vaccine.

In this sample, this clonotype turned up a few times. The chain recombines TRBV7-2 with TRBJ1-6; 8 nucleotides match TRBD1. The germline CDR1 and CDR2 sequences are SGHTA and FQGNSA. The CDR3 totals 17 residues. J gave up 8 bases and V 5 bases, and 14 bases lay outside the gene matches. This CDR3 reads CASSLVGRGHGYSPLHF. Here the CDR3 DNA reads TGTGCCAGCAGCCTAGTCGGCAGGGGGCATGGTTATTCACCCCTCCACTTT.

This clonotype was observed at least ten times. The chain uses TRBV3-1 and TRBJ2-1; possible D gene TRBD2, 7 bases. The V end lost 4 bases, the J end lost 3 bases, and 10 bases lay between the germline ends. The V gene's germline CDR1 is LGHDT and CDR2 YNNKEL (reference sequence). This CDR3 is built from 14 residues. The CDR3 spells CASSRGGFYNEQFF. The DNA of the CDR3 is TGTGCCAGCAGCCGGGGGGGCTTCTACAATGAGCAGTTCTTC.

This chain joins TRBV11-2 and TRBJ1-1, with D uncertain. The germline V gene has CDR1 SGHAT and CDR2 FQNNGV. V was pared by 6 bases and J by 1 base, with 12 bases between. This CDR3 has 14 amino acids. The CDR3, as DNA: TGTGCCAGCAGATACCCCGGAAGGAACACTGAAGCTTTCTTT. Translation: CASRYPGRNTEAFF.